The present TCR beta chain was sequenced within a study of technical replicates of blood from four donors. Sequencing used immunoSEQ multiplex PCR; TCRdb keeps in-frame clones, though not all of them. The table records more than 65,000 clones, roughly four fifths of them present only once. V lost 7 bases to trimming and J lost 6 bases; unmatched junction nucleotides: 6. In germline, CDR1 is LNHDA, CDR2 SQIVND (reference sequence). CDR3 length equals 14 residues. V and J are TRBV19 and TRBJ1-4, with 9 nucleotides matching TRBD1. This sequence originates from a human donor in good health. Some clones in this sample may be carry-over from other donors' samples. The sequenced material came from PBMCs. CDR3: CASKPQGADEKLFF. The CDR3 bases are TGTGCCAGTAAACCACAGGGGGCTGATGAAAAACTGTTTTTT.